A single T cell receptor beta chain is shown here with its context. Its antigen is as yet unknown. CD45RO-negative, CCR7-positively selected cells formed the naive CD8 fraction, excluding terminally differentiated effector memory CD45RA+ cells. Donors included only healthy HIV-negative adults lacking recent acute infections or vaccinations. Every one of the donors was a Caucasian adult that lived in Nashville, Tennessee. Method: immunoSEQ multiplex PCR; TCRdb's copy keeps in-frame clones and lacks some. This table holds about 1.9 million clones, over 85% found once. V was trimmed by 10 bases and J by 4 bases, leaving 17 bases between them. The CDR3 length is 14 residues. Germline V gives CDR1 MDHEN, CDR2 SYDVKM. The data are from a study of shared clonotypes between healthy human individuals. Overall study findings and caveats: Only blood was sampled, and tissue TCR repertoires likely differ from blood ones. Genetic and exposure-history diversity was limited by the small donor number.

The rearrangement links TRBV28 to TRBJ1-5; no firm D call. The receptor was isolated from a man between 18 and 29 years old in good health. Some clones in this sample may be carry-over from other donors' samples. The sequenced sample consisted of naive CD8+ T cells from PBMCs. The CDR3 nucleotides are TGTGCCACCGCCCCGAGTATTTGGAATCAGCCCCAGCATTTT. It translates to CATAPSIWNQPQHF.